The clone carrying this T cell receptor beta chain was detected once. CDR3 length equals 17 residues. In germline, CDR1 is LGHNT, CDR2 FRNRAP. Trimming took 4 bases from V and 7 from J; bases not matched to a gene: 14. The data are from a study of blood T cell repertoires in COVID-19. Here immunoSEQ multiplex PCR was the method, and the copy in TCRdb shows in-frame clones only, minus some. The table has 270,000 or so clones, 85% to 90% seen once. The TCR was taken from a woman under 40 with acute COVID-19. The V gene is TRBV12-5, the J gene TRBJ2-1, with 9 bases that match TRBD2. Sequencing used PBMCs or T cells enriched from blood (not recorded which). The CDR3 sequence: CASGWGIAGVIINEQFF. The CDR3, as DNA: TGTGCTAGTGGTTGGGGAATAGCGGGAGTAATCATAAATGAGCAGTTCTTC. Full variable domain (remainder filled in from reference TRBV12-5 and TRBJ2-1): DARVTQTPRHKVTEMGQEVTMRCQPILGHNTVFWYRQTMMQGLELLAYFRNRAPLDDSGMPKDRFSAEMPDATLATLKIQPSEPRDSAVYFCASGWGIAGVIINEQFFGPGTRLTVL.